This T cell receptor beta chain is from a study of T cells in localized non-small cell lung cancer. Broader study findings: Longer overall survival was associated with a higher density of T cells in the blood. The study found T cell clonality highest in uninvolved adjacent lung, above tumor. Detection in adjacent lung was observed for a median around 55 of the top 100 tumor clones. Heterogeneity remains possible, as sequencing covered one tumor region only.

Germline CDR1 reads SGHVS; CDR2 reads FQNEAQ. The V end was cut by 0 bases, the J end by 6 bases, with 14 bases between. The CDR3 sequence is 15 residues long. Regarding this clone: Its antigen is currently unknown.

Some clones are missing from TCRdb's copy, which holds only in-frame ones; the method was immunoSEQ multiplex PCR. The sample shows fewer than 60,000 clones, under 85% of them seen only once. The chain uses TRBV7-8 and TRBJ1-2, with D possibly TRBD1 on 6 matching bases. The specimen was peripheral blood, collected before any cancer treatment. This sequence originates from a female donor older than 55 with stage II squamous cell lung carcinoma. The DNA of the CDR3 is TGTGCCAGCAGCTTAGCGGTCAGGGGACGGGATGGCTACACCTTC. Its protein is CASSLAVRGRDGYTF.